These 3 T cell receptor beta chains share one sample of origin, sequenced in a study of beta chain features in type 1 diabetes. Expressed TCRB transcripts were sequenced because the isolated RNA had all been reverse transcribed beforehand. Assay used: immunoSEQ multiplex PCR; TCRdb lists only in-frame clones, some missing. The table includes some 150,000 clones, 9% to 10% detected once. Specimen: central memory CD4+ T cells from blood. All receptors derive from a woman aged 40 to 50 in good health.

This clone was picked up a small number of times. The rearrangement uses TRBV4-3 and TRBJ2-3; D uncertain. Per germline, CDR1 LGHNA and CDR2 YSLEER. V was pared by 0 bases and J by 1 base, with 8 bases between. CDR3 length equals 15 residues. For the CDR3, the DNA is TGCGCCAGCAGCCAAGAGCACAGAGGCACAGATACGCAGTATTTT. This sequence encodes CASSQEHRGTDTQYF.

This clone was found many times. The chain links TRBV5-1 to TRBJ2-7, with TRBD1 matching over 8 bases. With V trimmed by 4 bases and J by 5 bases, 5 bases remained unmatched. The CDR3 totals 13 residues. CDR1 and CDR2 from the germline V gene are SGHRS and YFSETQ. DNA for the CDR3: TGCGCCAGCAGCAGGACAGGGACGGACGAGCAGTACTTC. Protein: CASSRTGTDEQYF.

This chain joins TRBV5-6 and TRBJ2-5; 9 bases match TRBD2. There are 16 residues in the CDR3. Germline CDR1 and CDR2: SGHDT and YYEEEE. After removal of 1 base from V and 2 bases from J, the junction contained 6 bases not matched to a gene. CDR3 sequence reads: CASSLRPSGDQETQYF. The CDR3 DNA reads as TGTGCCAGCAGCTTGCGGCCTAGCGGGGATCAAGAGACCCAGTACTTC.